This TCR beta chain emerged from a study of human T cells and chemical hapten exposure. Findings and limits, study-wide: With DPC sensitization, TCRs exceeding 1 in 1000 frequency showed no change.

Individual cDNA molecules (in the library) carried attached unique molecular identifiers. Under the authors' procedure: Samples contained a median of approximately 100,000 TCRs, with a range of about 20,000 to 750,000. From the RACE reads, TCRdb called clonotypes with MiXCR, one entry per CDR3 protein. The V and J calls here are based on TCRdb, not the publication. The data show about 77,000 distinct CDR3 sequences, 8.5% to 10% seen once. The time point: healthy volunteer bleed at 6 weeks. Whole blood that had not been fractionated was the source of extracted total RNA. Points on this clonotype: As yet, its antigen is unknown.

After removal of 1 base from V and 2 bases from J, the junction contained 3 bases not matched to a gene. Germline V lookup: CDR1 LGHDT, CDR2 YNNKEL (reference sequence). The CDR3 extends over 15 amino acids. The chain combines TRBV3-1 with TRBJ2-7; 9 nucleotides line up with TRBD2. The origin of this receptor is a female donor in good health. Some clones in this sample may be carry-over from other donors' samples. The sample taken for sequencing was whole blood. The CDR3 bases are TGTGCCAGCAGCCAAGCGCGACTAGCGGCCTACGAGCAGTACTTC. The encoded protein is CASSQARLAAYEQYF.